The 13 T cell receptor beta chains below all came from one sample that was sequenced in a study of CD8+CD57+ T cells in acquired aplastic anemia. Only patients with CD8+CD57+ cell expansion on flow cytometry were chosen for sequencing. CDR3 and TCR beta VDJ profiling relied on a genomic DNA template. TCRdb re-called the reads with MiXCR, one entry per CDR3 protein. The sample comprises approximately 180,000 distinct CDR3 sequences, roughly 50% of which are singletons, and about 1.8% rests with the top ten. The sequencing input was sorted CD4+, CD8+, or CD8+CD57+ T cells (not recorded which) from PBMCs. The origin of the receptors is a human donor with aplastic anemia.

The chain links TRBV2 to TRBJ2-5; 7 nucleotides agree with TRBD2. The CDR3 has 15 residues. Germline CDR1 is SNHLY and CDR2 is FYNNEI. V dropped 2 bases and J dropped 1; count of bases not matched to a gene: 4. CDR3 nucleotide sequence: TGTGCCAGCAGTGAATCCCCGGGGGGCCAAGAGACCCAGTACTTC. Translated, it gives CASSESPGGQETQYF.

This rearrangement joins TRBV13 to TRBJ2-1; D not certain. The CDR3 has 13 amino acids. Deletions cut 1 base from V and 5 bases from J, with 6 bases between. Germline lookup yields CDR1 PRHDT and CDR2 FYEKMQ (reference sequence). CDR3 in DNA: TGTGCCAGCAGCTTAGAACCTAACAATGAGCAGTTCTTC. This translates into CASSLEPNNEQFF.

This clonotype was recorded at least ten times. CDR3 in DNA: TGTGCCAGGGGACTAGCGGGGTACAATGAGCAGTTCTTC. It encodes CARGLAGYNEQFF. The chain is built from TRBV2 and TRBJ2-1; TRBD2 matches 13 bases. The germline CDR1 and CDR2 sequences are SNHLY and FYNNEI. This CDR3 has 13 amino acids. With 9 bases clipped from V and 4 bases from J, the junction kept 0 bases outside the gene matches.

This clonotype was observed at least ten times. The chain recombines TRBV2 with TRBJ1-4; D ambiguous. Per the germline V gene, CDR1 is SNHLY and CDR2 is FYNNEI. The CDR3 has 11 residues. Trimming removed 5 bases at V and 8 bases at J, with 6 bases between. CDR3 nucleotide sequence: TGTGCCAGCAGTCCCGAAGAAAAACTGTTTTTT. It codes for CASSPEEKLFF.

On this clonotype itself: A much larger clone differs from this one at a single base, so this may be a read error. J is TRBJ1-2 and V is TRBV6-5; 9 bases map to TRBD1. V trimming: 2 bases; J trimming: 4 bases; junction bases outside the gene matches: 5. Germline-derived CDR1 and CDR2 are MNHEY and SVGAGI. The CDR3 has 15 amino acids. DNA for the CDR3: TGTGCCAGCAGTTACCCGGGACAGGGACTCTATGGCTACACCTTC. This encodes CASSYPGQGLYGYTF.

J is TRBJ2-5 and V is TRBV7-8, with 8 bases identical to TRBD1. V was clipped by 1 base and J by 5 bases; unmatched bases: 9. In germline, CDR1 is SGHVS, CDR2 FQNEAQ. The length of the CDR3 is 16 residues. CDR3 residues: CASSLGAAGGSETQYF. As DNA, the CDR3 is TGTGCCAGCAGCTTAGGTGCGGCAGGGGGCTCGGAGACCCAGTACTTC.

This clonotype appeared many times. The chain combines TRBV11-2 with TRBJ1-2; weak D call: TRBD1 (5 bases). Trimming removed 0 bases from V and 4 bases from J, with 12 bases in between. Germline CDR1 is SGHAT and CDR2 is FQNNGV. CDR3 length: 15 amino acids. The CDR3 region has the DNA TGTGCCAGCAGCTTAGATTGGAGGGGTGCCTATGGCTACACCTTC. As protein: CASSLDWRGAYGYTF. The full variable domain, its missing parts supplied by reference TRBV11-2 and TRBJ1-2, is EAGVAQSPRYKIIEKRQSVAFWCNPISGHATLYWYQQILGQGPKLLIQFQNNGVVDDSQLPKDRFSAERLKGVDSTLKIQPAKLEDSAVYLCASSLDWRGAYGYTFGSGTRLTVV.

CDR3 sequence reads: CSVEDAVDYEQYF. The CDR3, as DNA: TGCAGCGTTGAAGACGCGGTCGACTACGAGCAGTACTTC. The chain carries TRBV29-1 and TRBJ2-7; D gene unclear. This CDR3 contains 13 residues. V lost 0 bases and J lost 3, with 9 bases in between. Per germline, CDR1 SQVTM and CDR2 ANQGSEA.

This rearrangement joins TRBV28 to TRBJ1-2; D unclear. Germline CDR1 and CDR2: MDHEN and SYDVKM. Trimming took off 5 bases at V and 6 bases at J, with 7 bases between the two ends. The CDR3 extends over 11 amino acids. The CDR3 here is CASSNEDGYTF. The DNA for the CDR3 is TGTGCCAGCAGTAACGAGGATGGCTACACCTTC.

The chain employs TRBV5-1 and TRBJ1-2, with D uncertain. The germline gives CDR1 SGHRS, CDR2 YFSETQ. V gave up 4 bases and J gave up 4 bases, with 14 bases separating them. The CDR3 sequence is 14 residues long. The CDR3 DNA is TGCGCCAGCAGCGAGCTCGACATAGGCTATGGCTACACCTTC. Protein: CASSELDIGYGYTF.

This clonotype appeared a few times. The V call is TRBV10-2, the J call TRBJ2-1; unclear D gene. Germline V gene data show CDR1 as WSHSY and CDR2 as SAAADI. Trimming took off 4 bases at V and 5 bases at J, with 9 bases between the two ends. The CDR3 has 13 amino acids. CDR3 sequence: CASSGRQNNEQFF. In DNA form, the CDR3 reads TGCGCCAGCAGTGGTAGGCAGAACAATGAGCAGTTCTTC.

The genes are TRBV7-9 and TRBJ1-2, with no clear D. Germline V gives CDR1 SEHNR, CDR2 FQNEAQ (reference sequence). The CDR3 loop spans 15 amino acids. V was trimmed by 3 bases and J by 4 bases, leaving 15 bases between them. The CDR3 region is CASSFSTPVGYGYTF. The CDR3 DNA reads as TGTGCCAGCAGCTTTTCGACCCCCGTGGGCTATGGCTACACCTTC.

The chain joins TRBV25-1 to TRBJ2-1; 13 bases fit TRBD2. Per the germline V gene, CDR1 is MGHDK and CDR2 is SYGVNS. After removal of 2 bases from V and 4 bases from J, the junction contained 5 bases not matched to a gene. CDR3 length: 17 residues. This chain's CDR3 is CASSELGLAGIYNEQFF. CDR3 bases: TGTGCCAGCAGTGAACTGGGACTAGCGGGGATTTACAATGAGCAGTTCTTC. The full variable domain, rest sourced from reference TRBV25-1 and TRBJ2-1, is EADIYQTPRYLVIGTGKKITLECSQTMGHDKMYWYQQDPGMELHLIHYSYGVNSTEKGDLSSESTVSRIRTEHFPLTLESARPSHTSQYLCASSELGLAGIYNEQFFGPGTRLTVL.